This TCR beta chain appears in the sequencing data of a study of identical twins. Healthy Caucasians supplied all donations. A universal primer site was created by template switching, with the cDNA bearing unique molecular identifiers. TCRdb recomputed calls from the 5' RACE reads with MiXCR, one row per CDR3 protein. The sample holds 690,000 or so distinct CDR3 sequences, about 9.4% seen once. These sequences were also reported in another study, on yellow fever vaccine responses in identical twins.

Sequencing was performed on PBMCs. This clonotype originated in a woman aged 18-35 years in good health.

This chain's CDR3 is CASRETSGTADTQYF. The CDR3 DNA reads as TGTGCCAGCCGCGAGACTAGCGGGACGGCAGATACGCAGTATTTT. This sequence joins TRBV6-4 and TRBJ2-3; 11 bases are a match to TRBD2. CDR1 and CDR2 from the germline V gene are MRHNA and SNTAGT. V shed 8 bases and J 4 bases; nucleotides not matched to a gene: 8. CDR3 length: 15 residues.